This TCR beta chain was sequenced for a study of Graves' ophthalmopathy and Graves' hyperthyroidism. This clonotype was seen at least ten times. Antigen unknown. V was cut by 3 bases and J by 3 bases, with 14 bases left in between. This CDR3 contains 15 residues. Germline V gene data show CDR1 as SNHLY and CDR2 as FYNNEI. Study outcomes and limitations: Detection in blood was also observed for most expanded thyroid clonotypes above 0.001 frequency.

Scientists amplified the TCR beta CDR3 regions from RNA transcripts. HTBI primers were employed in first-round RT-PCR, then a second-round multiplex PCR followed. One entry per CDR3 protein results from TCRdb running MiXCR on the multiplex PCR reads. The top ten clones hold over 8.5% of a sample with around 1.1 million distinct CDR3 sequences, 35% to 40% of them seen once. The specimen was peripheral blood or thyroid tissue (not recorded which). This chain links TRBV2 with TRBJ2-5, with D possibly being TRBD2 (5 bases). The source is an adult man with Graves' hyperthyroidism. The CDR3 region has the DNA TGTGCCAGCAGTGATCAAGGGTTCGGGGAAGAGACCCAGTACTTC. It encodes CASSDQGFGEETQYF.